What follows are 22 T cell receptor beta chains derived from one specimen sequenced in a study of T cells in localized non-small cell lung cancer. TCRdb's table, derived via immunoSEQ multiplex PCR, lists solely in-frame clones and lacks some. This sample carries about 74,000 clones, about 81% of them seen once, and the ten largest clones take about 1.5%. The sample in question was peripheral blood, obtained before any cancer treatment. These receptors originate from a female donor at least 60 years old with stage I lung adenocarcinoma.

The CDR3 bases are TGTGCCAGCAGTCGTTGGACATTCTCTGGAAACACCATATATTTT. It yields the protein CASSRWTFSGNTIYF. The chain has TRBV7-2 and TRBJ1-3, with TRBD1 as a possible D gene (5 bases). This CDR3 contains 15 residues. Germline V gene data show CDR1 as SGHTA and CDR2 as FQGNSA. With 6 bases removed from V and 0 bases from J, the gap between germline ends came to 12 bases.

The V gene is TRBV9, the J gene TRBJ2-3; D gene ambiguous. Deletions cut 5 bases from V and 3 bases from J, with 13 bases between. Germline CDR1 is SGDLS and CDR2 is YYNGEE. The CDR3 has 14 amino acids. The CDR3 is CASSRLGQTDTQYF. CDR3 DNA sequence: TGTGCCAGCAGTCGTTTAGGCCAAACAGATACGCAGTATTTT. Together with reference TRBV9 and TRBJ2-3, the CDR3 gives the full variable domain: DSGVTQTPKHLITATGQRVTLRCSPRSGDLSVYWYQQSLDQGLQFLIQYYNGEERAKGNILERFSAQQFPDLHSELNLSSLELGDSALYFCASSRLGQTDTQYFGPGTRLTVL.

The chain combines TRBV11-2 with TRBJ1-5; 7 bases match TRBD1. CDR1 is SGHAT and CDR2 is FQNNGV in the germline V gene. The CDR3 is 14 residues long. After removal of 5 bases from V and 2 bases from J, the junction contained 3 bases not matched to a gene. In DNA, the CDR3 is TGTGCCAGCAGCCAAGACAGGGGCAATCAGCCCCAGCATTTT. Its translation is CASSQDRGNQPQHF.

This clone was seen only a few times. CDR3 sequence: CTSSPAGLAGGPGEQYF. Written as DNA, the CDR3 is TGCACCAGCAGCCCAGCCGGTCTAGCGGGAGGGCCCGGCGAGCAGTACTTC. This sequence joins TRBV1 and TRBJ2-7; the table calls TRBD2, which could not be checked here. TRBV1 is designated a pseudogene. There are 17 residues in the CDR3.

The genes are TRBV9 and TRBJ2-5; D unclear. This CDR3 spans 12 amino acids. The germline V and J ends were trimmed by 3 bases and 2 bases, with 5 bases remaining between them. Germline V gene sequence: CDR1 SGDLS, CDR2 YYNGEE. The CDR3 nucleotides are TGTGCCAGCAGCGACAATCAAGAGACCCAGTACTTC. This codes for CASSDNQETQYF.

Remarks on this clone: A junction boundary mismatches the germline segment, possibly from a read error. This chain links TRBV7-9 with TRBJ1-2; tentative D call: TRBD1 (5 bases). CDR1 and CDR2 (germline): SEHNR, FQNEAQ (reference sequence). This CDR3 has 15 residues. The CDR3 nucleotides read TGTGCCAGCAGCTTAGTGGGCAGGGATGGGTCTGGCCACACCTTC. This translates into CASSLVGRDGSGHTF.

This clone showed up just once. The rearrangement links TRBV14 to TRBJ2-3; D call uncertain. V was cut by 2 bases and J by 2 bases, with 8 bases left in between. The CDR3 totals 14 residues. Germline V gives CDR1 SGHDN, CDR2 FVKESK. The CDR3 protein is CASSQYSFTDTQYF. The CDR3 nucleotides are TGTGCCAGCAGCCAATACAGCTTCACAGATACGCAGTATTTT.

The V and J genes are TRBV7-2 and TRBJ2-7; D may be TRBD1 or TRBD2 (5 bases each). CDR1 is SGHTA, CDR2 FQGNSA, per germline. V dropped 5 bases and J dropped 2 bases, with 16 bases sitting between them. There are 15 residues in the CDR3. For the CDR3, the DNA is TGTGCCAGCAGCCTCCCGGGACGCATGGCCTACGAGCAGTACTTC. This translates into CASSLPGRMAYEQYF.

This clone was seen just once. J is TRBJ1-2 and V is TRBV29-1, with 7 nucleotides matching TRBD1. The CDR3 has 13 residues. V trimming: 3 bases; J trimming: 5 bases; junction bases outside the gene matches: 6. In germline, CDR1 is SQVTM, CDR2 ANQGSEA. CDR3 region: CSVEGQMGYGYTF. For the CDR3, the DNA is TGCAGCGTTGAGGGACAGATGGGGTATGGCTACACCTTC.

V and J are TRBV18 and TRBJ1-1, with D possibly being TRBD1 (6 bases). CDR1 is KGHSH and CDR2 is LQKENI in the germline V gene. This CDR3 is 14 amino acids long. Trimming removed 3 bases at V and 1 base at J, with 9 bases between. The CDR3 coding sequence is TGTGCCAGCTCACCCGGACAGTCGAACACTGAAGCTTTCTTT. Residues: CASSPGQSNTEAFF.

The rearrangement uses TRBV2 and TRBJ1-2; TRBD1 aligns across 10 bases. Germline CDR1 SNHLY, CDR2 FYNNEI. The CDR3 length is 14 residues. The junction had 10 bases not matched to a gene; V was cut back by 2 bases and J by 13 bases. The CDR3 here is CASSEQGQGYPGTF. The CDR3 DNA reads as TGTGCCAGCAGTGAACAGGGACAGGGGTATCCTGGCACCTTC.

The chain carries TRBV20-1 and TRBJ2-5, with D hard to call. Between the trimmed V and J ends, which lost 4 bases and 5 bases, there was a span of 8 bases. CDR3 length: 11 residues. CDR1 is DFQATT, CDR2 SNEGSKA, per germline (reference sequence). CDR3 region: CSATAEETQYF. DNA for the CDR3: TGCAGTGCTACCGCGGAGGAGACCCAGTACTTC.

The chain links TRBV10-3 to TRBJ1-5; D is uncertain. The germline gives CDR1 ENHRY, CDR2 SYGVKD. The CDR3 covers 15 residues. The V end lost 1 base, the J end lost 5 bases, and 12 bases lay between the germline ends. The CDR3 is CAISEWGGRDQPQHF. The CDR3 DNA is TGTGCCATCAGTGAGTGGGGAGGGAGGGATCAGCCCCAGCATTTT.

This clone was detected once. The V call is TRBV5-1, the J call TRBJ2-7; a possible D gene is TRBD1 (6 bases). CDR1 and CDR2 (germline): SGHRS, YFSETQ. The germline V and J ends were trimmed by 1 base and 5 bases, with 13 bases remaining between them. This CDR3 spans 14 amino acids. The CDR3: CASSLPGTLHEQYF. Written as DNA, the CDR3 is TGCGCCAGCAGCTTGCCTGGGACACTTCACGAGCAGTACTTC.

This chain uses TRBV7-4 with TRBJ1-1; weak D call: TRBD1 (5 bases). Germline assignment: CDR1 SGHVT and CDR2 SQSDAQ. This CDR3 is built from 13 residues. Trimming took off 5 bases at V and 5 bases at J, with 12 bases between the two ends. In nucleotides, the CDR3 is TGTGCCAGCAGCCCTCAGGGTAAGACTGAAGCTTTCTTT. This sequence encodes CASSPQGKTEAFF. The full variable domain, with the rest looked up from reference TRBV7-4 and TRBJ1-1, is GAGVSQSPRYKVAKRGRDVALRCDSISGHVTLYWYRQTLGQGSEVLTYSQSDAQRDKSGRPSGRFSAERPERSVSTLKIQRTEQGDSAVYLCASSPQGKTEAFFGQGTRLTVV.

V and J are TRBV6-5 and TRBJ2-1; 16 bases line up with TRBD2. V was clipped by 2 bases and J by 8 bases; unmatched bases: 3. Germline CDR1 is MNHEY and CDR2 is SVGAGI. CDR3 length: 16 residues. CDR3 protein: CASSYRGLAGGDEQFF. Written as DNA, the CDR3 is TGTGCCAGCAGTTACCGGGGACTAGCGGGAGGGGATGAGCAGTTCTTC.

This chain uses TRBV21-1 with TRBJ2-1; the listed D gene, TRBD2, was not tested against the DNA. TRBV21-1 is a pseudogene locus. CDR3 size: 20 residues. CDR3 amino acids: CASSKVFRTSGSVSRNEQFF. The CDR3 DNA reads TGTGCCAGCAGCAAAGTTTTCCGGACTAGCGGGAGTGTTTCGCGGAATGAGCAGTTCTTC.

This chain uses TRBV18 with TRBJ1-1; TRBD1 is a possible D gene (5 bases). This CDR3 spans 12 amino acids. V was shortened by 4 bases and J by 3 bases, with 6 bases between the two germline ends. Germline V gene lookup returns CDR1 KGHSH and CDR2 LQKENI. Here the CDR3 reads CASSLRDTEAFF. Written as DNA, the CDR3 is TGTGCCAGCTCACTCAGGGACACTGAAGCTTTCTTT.

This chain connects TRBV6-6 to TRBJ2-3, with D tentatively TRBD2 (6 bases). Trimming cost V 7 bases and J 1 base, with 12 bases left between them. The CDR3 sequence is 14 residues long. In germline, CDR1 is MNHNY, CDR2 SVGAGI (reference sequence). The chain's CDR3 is CASKLTGGTDTQYF. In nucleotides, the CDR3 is TGTGCCAGCAAGTTAACGGGGGGCACAGATACGCAGTATTTT.

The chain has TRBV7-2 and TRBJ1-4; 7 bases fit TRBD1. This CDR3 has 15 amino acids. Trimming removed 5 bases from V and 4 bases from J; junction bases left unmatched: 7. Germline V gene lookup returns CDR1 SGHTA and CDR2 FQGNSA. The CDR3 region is CASSPGGRGNEKLFF. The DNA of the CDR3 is TGTGCCAGCAGCCCAGGGGGAAGGGGTAATGAAAAACTGTTTTTT.

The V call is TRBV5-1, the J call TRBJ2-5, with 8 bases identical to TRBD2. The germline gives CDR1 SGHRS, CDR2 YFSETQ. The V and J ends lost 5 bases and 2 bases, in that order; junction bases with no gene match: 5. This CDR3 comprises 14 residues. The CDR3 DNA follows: TGCGCCAGCAGTCCGCGGGGGGCGCAAGAGACCCAGTACTTC. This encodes CASSPRGAQETQYF.

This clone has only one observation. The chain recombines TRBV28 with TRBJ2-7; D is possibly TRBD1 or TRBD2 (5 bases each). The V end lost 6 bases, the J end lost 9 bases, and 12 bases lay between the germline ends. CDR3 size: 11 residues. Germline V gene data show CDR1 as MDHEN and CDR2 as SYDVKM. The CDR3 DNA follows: TGTGCCAGCAGCTCCCAGGGAGTGCAGTACTTC. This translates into CASSSQGVQYF.